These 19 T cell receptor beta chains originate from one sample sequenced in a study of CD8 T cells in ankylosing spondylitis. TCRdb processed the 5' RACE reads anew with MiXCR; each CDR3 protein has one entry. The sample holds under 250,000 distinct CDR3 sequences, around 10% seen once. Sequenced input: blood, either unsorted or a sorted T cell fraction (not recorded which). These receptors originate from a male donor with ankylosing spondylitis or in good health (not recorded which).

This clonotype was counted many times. CDR3 nucleotides: TGCGCCAGCAGCCCGACAGCTAACTATGGCTACACCTTC. This sequence encodes CASSPTANYGYTF. The chain recombines TRBV10-2 with TRBJ1-2; D perhaps matches TRBD1 (5 bases). Germline values: CDR1 WSHSY, CDR2 SAAADI. V lost 6 bases, J lost 0 bases, and 8 bases lay in between. The CDR3 is 13 amino acids.

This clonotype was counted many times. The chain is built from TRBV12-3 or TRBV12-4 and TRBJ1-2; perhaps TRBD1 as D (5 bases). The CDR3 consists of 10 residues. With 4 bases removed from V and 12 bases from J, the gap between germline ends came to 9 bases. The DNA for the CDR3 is TGTGCCAGCAGTTCTGGGGCAGACACCTTC. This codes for CASSSGADTF.

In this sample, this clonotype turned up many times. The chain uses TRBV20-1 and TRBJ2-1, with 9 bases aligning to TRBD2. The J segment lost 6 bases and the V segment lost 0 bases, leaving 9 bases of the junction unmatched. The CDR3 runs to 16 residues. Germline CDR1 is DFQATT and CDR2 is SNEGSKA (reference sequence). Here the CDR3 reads CSARDLLAGQINEQFF. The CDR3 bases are TGCAGTGCTAGAGATTTGCTAGCGGGACAAATCAATGAGCAGTTCTTC.

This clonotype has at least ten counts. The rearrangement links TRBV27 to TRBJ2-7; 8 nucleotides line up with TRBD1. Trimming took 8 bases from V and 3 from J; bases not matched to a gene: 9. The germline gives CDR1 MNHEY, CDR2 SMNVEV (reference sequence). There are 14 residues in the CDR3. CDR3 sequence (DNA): TGTGCCAGCTCGCAGGGGGCTTCCTACTACGAGCAGTACTTC. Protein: CASSQGASYYEQYF.

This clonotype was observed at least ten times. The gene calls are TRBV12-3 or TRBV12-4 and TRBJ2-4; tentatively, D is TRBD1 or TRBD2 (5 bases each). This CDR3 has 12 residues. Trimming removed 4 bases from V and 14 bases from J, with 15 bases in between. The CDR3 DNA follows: TGTGCCAGCAGTTCACAAGGGGACCGAAAGTACTTC. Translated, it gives CASSSQGDRKYF.

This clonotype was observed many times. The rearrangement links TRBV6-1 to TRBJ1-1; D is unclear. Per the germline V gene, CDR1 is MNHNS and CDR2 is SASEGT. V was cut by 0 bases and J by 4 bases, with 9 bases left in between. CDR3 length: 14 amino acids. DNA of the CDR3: TGTGCCAGCAGTGAAGCCGGAGAAGCCACTGAAGCTTTCTTT. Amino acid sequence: CASSEAGEATEAFF.

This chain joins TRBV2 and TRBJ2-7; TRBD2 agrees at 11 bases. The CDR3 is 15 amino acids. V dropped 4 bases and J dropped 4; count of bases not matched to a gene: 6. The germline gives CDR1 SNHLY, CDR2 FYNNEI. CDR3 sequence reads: CASSGSGRALYEQYF. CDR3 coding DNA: TGTGCCAGCAGTGGTAGCGGGAGGGCTTTATACGAGCAGTACTTC.

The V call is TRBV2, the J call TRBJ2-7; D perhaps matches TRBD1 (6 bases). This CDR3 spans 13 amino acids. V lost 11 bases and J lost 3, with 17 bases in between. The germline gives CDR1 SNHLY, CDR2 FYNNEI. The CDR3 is CASRRDILYEQYF. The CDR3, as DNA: TGTGCCTCCCGCCGGGACATTCTCTACGAGCAGTACTTC.

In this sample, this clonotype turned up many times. The CDR3 protein is CASSLATTGGSANEKLFF. In nucleotides, the CDR3 is TGTGCCAGCAGCTTAGCTACTACGGGGGGATCAGCTAATGAAAAACTGTTTTTT. The chain couples TRBV7-6 to TRBJ1-4; perhaps TRBD1 as D (5 bases). V lost 0 bases and J 3 bases, leaving 17 bases between the germline ends. The CDR3 has 18 residues. The V gene's germline CDR1 is SGHVS and CDR2 FNYEAQ.

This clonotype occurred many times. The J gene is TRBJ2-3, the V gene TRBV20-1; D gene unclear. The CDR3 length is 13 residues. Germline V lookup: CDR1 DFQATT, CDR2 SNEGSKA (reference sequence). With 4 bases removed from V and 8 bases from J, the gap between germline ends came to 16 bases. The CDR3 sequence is CSATPSSRATQYF. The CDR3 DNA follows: TGCAGTGCTACCCCCTCAAGTCGCGCTACGCAGTATTTT.

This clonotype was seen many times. CDR3 sequence reads: CATSRDNSGSYEQYF. CDR3 sequence (DNA): TGTGCCACCAGCAGAGACAATAGCGGGAGCTACGAGCAGTACTTC. The chain has TRBV15 and TRBJ2-7, with 9 bases identical to TRBD2. Germline loops: CDR1 LNHNV, CDR2 YYDKDF (reference sequence). The CDR3 length is 15 residues. V dropped 0 bases and J dropped 3; count of bases not matched to a gene: 3. Full variable domain (outside the CDR3, taken from reference TRBV15 and TRBJ2-7): DAMVIQNPRYQVTQFGKPVTLSCSQTLNHNVMYWYQQKSSQAPKLLFHYYDKDFNNEADTPDNFQSRRPNTSFCFLDIRSPGLGDTAMYLCATSRDNSGSYEQYFGPGTRLTVT.

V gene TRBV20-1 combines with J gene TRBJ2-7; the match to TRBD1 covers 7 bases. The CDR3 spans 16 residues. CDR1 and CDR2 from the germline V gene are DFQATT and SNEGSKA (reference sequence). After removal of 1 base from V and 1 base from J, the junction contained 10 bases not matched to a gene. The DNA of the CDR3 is TGCAGTGCTAGAGCTCCCTCAGGGGGTCCGTCCTACGAGCAGTACTTC. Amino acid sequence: CSARAPSGGPSYEQYF.

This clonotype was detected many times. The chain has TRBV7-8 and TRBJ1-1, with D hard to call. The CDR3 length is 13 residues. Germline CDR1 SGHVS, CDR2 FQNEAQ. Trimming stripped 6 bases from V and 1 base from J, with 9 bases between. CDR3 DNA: TGTGCCAGCAGGGGAACTTCGAACACTGAAGCTTTCTTT. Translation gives CASRGTSNTEAFF. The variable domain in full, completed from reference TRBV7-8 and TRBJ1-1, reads GAGVSQSPRYKVAKRGQDVALRCDPISGHVSLFWYQQALGQGPEFLTYFQNEAQLDKSGLPSDRFFAERPEGSVSTLKIQRTQQEDSAVYLCASRGTSNTEAFFGQGTRLTVV.

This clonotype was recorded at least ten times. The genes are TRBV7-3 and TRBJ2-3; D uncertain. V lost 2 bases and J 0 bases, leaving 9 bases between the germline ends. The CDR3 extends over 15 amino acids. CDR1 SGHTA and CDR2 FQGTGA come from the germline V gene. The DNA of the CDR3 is TGTGCCAGCAGCTTAGTCGGAACTAGCACAGATACGCAGTATTTT. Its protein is CASSLVGTSTDTQYF.

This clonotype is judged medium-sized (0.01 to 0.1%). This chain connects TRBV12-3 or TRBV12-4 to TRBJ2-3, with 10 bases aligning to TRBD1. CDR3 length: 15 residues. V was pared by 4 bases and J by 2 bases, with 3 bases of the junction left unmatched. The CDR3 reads CASSSGTGDTDTQYF. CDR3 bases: TGTGCCAGCAGTTCGGGGACAGGGGACACAGATACGCAGTATTTT.

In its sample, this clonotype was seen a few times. The CDR3 DNA reads TGCGCCAGCAGCTTGGATGGGATTTCTGGGGCCAACGTCCTGACTTTC. Encoded protein: CASSLDGISGANVLTF. The chain uses TRBV5-1 and TRBJ2-6; D unresolved. V gave up 0 bases and J gave up 1 base, with 8 bases separating them. Per the germline V gene, CDR1 is SGHRS and CDR2 is YFSETQ. This CDR3 region has 16 residues.

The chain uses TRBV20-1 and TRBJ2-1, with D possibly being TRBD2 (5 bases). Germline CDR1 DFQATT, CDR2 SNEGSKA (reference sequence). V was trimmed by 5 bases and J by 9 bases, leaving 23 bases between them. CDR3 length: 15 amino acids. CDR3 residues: CSAPKRLFGDAEQFF. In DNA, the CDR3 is TGCAGTGCTCCAAAAAGGCTTTTCGGGGATGCTGAGCAGTTCTTC.

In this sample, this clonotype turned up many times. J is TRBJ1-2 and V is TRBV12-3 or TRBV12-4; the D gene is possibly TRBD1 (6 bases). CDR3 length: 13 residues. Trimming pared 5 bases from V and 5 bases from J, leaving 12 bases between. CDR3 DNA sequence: TGTGCCAGCAGTCGCGGGACACCTTATGGCTACACCTTC. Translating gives CASSRGTPYGYTF.

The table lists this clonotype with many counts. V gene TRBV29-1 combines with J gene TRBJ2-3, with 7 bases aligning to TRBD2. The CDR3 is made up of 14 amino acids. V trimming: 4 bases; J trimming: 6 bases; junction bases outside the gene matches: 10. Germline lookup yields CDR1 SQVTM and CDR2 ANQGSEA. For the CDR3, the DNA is TGCAGCGTTGGCGGAGCGGGATTTGGTGATACGCAGTATTTT. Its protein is CSVGGAGFGDTQYF.